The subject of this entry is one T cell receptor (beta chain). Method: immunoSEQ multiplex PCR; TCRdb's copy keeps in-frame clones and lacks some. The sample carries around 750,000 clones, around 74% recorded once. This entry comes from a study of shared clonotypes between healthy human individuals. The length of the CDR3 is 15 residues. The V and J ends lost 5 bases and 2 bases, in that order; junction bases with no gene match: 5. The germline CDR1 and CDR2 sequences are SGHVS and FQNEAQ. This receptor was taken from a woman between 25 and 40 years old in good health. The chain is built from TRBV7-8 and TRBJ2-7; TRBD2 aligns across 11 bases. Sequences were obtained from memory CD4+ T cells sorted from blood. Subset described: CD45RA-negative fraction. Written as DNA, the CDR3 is TGTGCCAGCAGCCATACTAGCGGGAGCACCTACGAGCAGTACTTC. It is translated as CASSHTSGSTYEQYF. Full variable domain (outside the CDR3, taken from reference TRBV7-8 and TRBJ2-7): GAGVSQSPRYKVAKRGQDVALRCDPISGHVSLFWYQQALGQGPEFLTYFQNEAQLDKSGLPSDRFFAERPEGSVSTLKIQRTQQEDSAVYLCASSHTSGSTYEQYFGPGTRLTVT.